A single sample is the source of the 25 T cell receptor beta chains below, sequenced in a study of technical replicates of blood from several donors. Libraries were prepared by immunoSEQ multiplex PCR; TCRdb keeps only in-frame clonotypes and omits some of them. The profile shows about 80,000 clones, roughly 98% of them singletons. Sequencing used T cells isolated from PBMCs. These receptors were collected from a human donor in good health.

V is TRBV9 and J is TRBJ2-1; 10 bases map to TRBD2. The CDR3 is made up of 15 amino acids. CDR1 is SGDLS and CDR2 is YYNGEE in the germline V gene. Trimming removed 0 bases from V and 9 bases from J; junction bases left unmatched: 6. The CDR3 DNA reads as TGTGCCAGCAGCGTAGGGGCTAGCGGGGGATCTGAGCAGTTCTTC. Residues: CASSVGASGGSEQFF.

In nucleotides, the CDR3 is TGTGCTAGTGGTTTAGCCTTTCCTCTTGATGGCTACACCTTC. This codes for CASGLAFPLDGYTF. The chain carries TRBV12-5 and TRBJ1-2; unclear D gene. V was shortened by 3 bases and J by 6 bases, with 14 bases between the two germline ends. The CDR3 sequence is 14 residues long. Germline CDR1 reads LGHNT; CDR2 reads FRNRAP.

The rearrangement uses TRBV5-1 and TRBJ2-1, with D possibly being TRBD2 (5 bases). This CDR3 comprises 17 residues. CDR1 and CDR2 (germline): SGHRS, YFSETQ. Trimming left V 0 bases short and J 3 bases short, with 16 bases between. The CDR3 DNA sequence: TGCGCCAGCAGCTTGGCTGTTTTTAGCGAAGGCTACAATGAGCAGTTCTTC. Its translation: CASSLAVFSEGYNEQFF.

The chain carries TRBV19 and TRBJ2-3; 7 bases match TRBD1. The V gene end was trimmed by 4 bases and the J gene end by 2 bases; junction bases not matched to a gene: 9. CDR1 and CDR2 (germline): LNHDA, SQIVND (reference sequence). This CDR3 has 16 amino acids. The CDR3 reads CASSTETGSTTDTQYF. CDR3 nucleotide sequence: TGTGCCAGTAGTACCGAGACAGGGTCAACCACAGATACGCAGTATTTT.

J is TRBJ1-2 and V is TRBV5-1; tentative D call: TRBD1 (5 bases). V shed 1 base and J shed 4 bases, with 14 bases lying between them. Germline V gene sequence: CDR1 SGHRS, CDR2 YFSETQ. CDR3 length equals 15 residues. The CDR3: CASSLRFRVTYGYTF. Written as DNA, the CDR3 is TGCGCCAGCAGCTTGCGTTTCAGGGTGACCTATGGCTACACCTTC. Using reference TRBV5-1 and TRBJ1-2 for the parts outside the CDR3, the full variable domain is KAGVTQTPRYLIKTRGQQVTLSCSPISGHRSVSWYQQTPGQGLQFLFEYFSETQRNKGNFPGRFSGRQFSNSRSEMNVSTLELGDSALYLCASSLRFRVTYGYTFGSGTRLTVV.

The CDR3 sequence: CASSLSGQVRKLFF. The CDR3 DNA reads TGTGCCAGCAGTTTATCTGGACAGGTTAGAAAACTGTTTTTT. This chain connects TRBV28 to TRBJ1-4, with TRBD1 matching 7 bases. V shed 1 base, J shed 10 bases, and the junction held 6 bases outside the gene matches. There are 14 residues in the CDR3. The germline gives CDR1 MDHEN, CDR2 SYDVKM. The variable domain in full, completed from reference TRBV28 and TRBJ1-4, reads DVKVTQSSRYLVKRTGEKVFLECVQDMDHENMFWYRQDPGLGLRLIYFSYDVKMKEKGDIPEGYSVSREKKERFSLILESASTNQTSMYLCASSLSGQVRKLFFGSGTQLSVL.

This rearrangement joins TRBV30 to TRBJ2-7; the D gene is possibly TRBD1 (8 bases). Germline V CDR1 and CDR2: GTSNPN, SVGIG (reference sequence). This CDR3 region has 13 residues. V gave up 8 bases and J gave up 2 bases, with 16 bases separating them. This chain's CDR3 is CAGTQGGPYEQYF. The CDR3 nucleotides are TGTGCCGGAACACAGGGGGGGCCCTACGAGCAGTACTTC.

This CDR3 is CASSSSGTETYEQYF. CDR3 bases: TGTGCCAGCAGCTCATCCGGGACTGAAACCTACGAGCAGTACTTC. The chain joins TRBV28 to TRBJ2-7; TRBD2 might be the D (6 bases). This CDR3 has 15 amino acids. The V gene's germline CDR1 is MDHEN and CDR2 SYDVKM. V dropped 6 bases and J dropped 2 bases, with 17 bases sitting between them. Supplemented by reference TRBV28 and TRBJ2-7, the full variable domain reads DVKVTQSSRYLVKRTGEKVFLECVQDMDHENMFWYRQDPGLGLRLIYFSYDVKMKEKGDIPEGYSVSREKKERFSLILESASTNQTSMYLCASSSSGTETYEQYFGPGTRLTVT.

CDR3 sequence reads: CASSSGGLAGGREDTQYF. The CDR3 bases are TGTGCCAGCAGCTCCGGGGGACTAGCGGGAGGGCGGGAAGATACGCAGTATTTT. The chain uses TRBV11-2 and TRBJ2-3; 16 bases map to TRBD2. The germline CDR1 and CDR2 sequences are SGHAT and FQNNGV. V was clipped by 4 bases and J by 5 bases; unmatched bases: 9. The CDR3 spans 18 residues. The whole variable domain, filled in from reference TRBV11-2 and TRBJ2-3, reads EAGVAQSPRYKIIEKRQSVAFWCNPISGHATLYWYQQILGQGPKLLIQFQNNGVVDDSQLPKDRFSAERLKGVDSTLKIQPAKLEDSAVYLCASSSGGLAGGREDTQYFGPGTRLTVL.

The count of this clone is one. The J gene is TRBJ2-5, the V gene TRBV28; a possible D gene is TRBD1 (5 bases). Germline values: CDR1 MDHEN, CDR2 SYDVKM. The CDR3 extends over 15 amino acids. CDR3 region: CVHLGRTLSEETQYF. CDR3 coding DNA: TGTGTCCACCTGGGTAGGACACTATCCGAAGAGACCCAGTACTTC.

V is TRBV20-1 and J is TRBJ2-2; no reliable D call. The CDR3 consists of 11 residues. Between the trimmed V and J ends, which lost 3 bases and 6 bases, there was a span of 5 bases. Germline V gene sequence: CDR1 DFQATT, CDR2 SNEGSKA (reference sequence). The CDR3 DNA reads TGCAGTGCTAGGGGCTCCGGGGAGCTGTTTTTT. Protein product: CSARGSGELFF.

CDR3 loop: CAWSITQGLYNEQFF. CDR3 coding DNA: TGTGCCTGGAGCATAACACAGGGGTTGTACAATGAGCAGTTCTTC. This chain uses TRBV30 with TRBJ2-1; 7 bases agree with TRBD1. V lost 3 bases and J lost 4; bases outside the gene matches: 9. Germline assignment: CDR1 GTSNPN and CDR2 SVGIG (reference sequence). The CDR3 contains 15 residues.

The chain carries TRBV28 and TRBJ2-7; D gene unclear. The germline V and J ends were trimmed by 8 bases and 0 bases, with 11 bases remaining between them. From germline, CDR1 is MDHEN and CDR2 SYDVKM. The CDR3 totals 13 residues. CDR3 residues: CASLQAPSYEQYF. The CDR3 coding sequence is TGTGCCAGCCTTCAGGCCCCCTCCTACGAGCAGTACTTC.

In its sample, this clone was seen once. J is TRBJ2-7 and V is TRBV7-9; TRBD2 matches at 7 bases. Germline CDR1 is SEHNR and CDR2 is FQNEAQ (reference sequence). V gave up 6 bases and J gave up 7 bases; unmatched junction bases: 6. This CDR3 is 12 amino acids long. In DNA form, the CDR3 reads TGTGCCAGCAGTATACTAGCGCGGGAGCAGTACTTC. Protein sequence: CASSILAREQYF.

The chain carries TRBV23-1 and TRBJ1-6; 7 bases agree with TRBD1. TRBV23-1 qualifies as an ORF whose function is uncertain. The J segment lost 8 bases and the V segment lost 2 bases, leaving 6 bases of the junction unmatched. The CDR3 sequence is 15 residues long. The CDR3 loop is CASSQHRDSDSPLHF. CDR3 DNA sequence: TGCGCCAGCAGTCAACACAGGGACAGCGATTCACCCCTCCACTTT.

This clone appeared once. The chain recombines TRBV5-1 with TRBJ2-7; D is unresolved. The CDR3 spans 15 residues. The ends were cut back, 0 bases at V and 2 bases at J, with 12 bases in the middle. Germline values: CDR1 SGHRS, CDR2 YFSETQ. The CDR3 sequence: CASSLDSGFTYEQYF. Written as DNA, the CDR3 is TGCGCCAGCAGCTTGGATTCAGGTTTCACCTACGAGCAGTACTTC.

The V gene is TRBV11-2, the J gene TRBJ1-3; D is undetermined. Trimming took off 1 base at V and 2 bases at J, with 18 bases between the two ends. CDR1 and CDR2 (germline): SGHAT, FQNNGV. The CDR3 loop spans 18 amino acids. CDR3 in amino acids: CASSLVPWGDGTGNTIYF. CDR3 nucleotides: TGTGCCAGCAGCTTAGTGCCCTGGGGAGACGGAACTGGAAACACCATATATTTT. The entire variable domain, with the rest obtained from reference TRBV11-2 and TRBJ1-3, is as follows: EAGVAQSPRYKIIEKRQSVAFWCNPISGHATLYWYQQILGQGPKLLIQFQNNGVVDDSQLPKDRFSAERLKGVDSTLKIQPAKLEDSAVYLCASSLVPWGDGTGNTIYFGEGSWLTVV.

The genes are TRBV6-5 and TRBJ1-2; 9 bases map to TRBD1. The CDR3 contains 16 residues. Germline trimming cut 0 bases from V and 1 base from J; bases unmatched to any gene: 3. Germline-derived CDR1 and CDR2 are MNHEY and SVGAGI. The CDR3 spells CASSYSSTGGNYGYTF. The CDR3 DNA follows: TGTGCCAGCAGTTACTCATCGACAGGGGGTAACTATGGCTACACCTTC.

This chain uses TRBV19 with TRBJ1-2; perhaps TRBD1 as D (5 bases). Germline V gene sequence: CDR1 LNHDA, CDR2 SQIVND (reference sequence). This CDR3 has 13 amino acids. V lost 3 bases, J lost 8 bases, and 13 bases lay in between. CDR3 sequence: CASSIGGTPGYTF. CDR3 bases: TGTGCCAGTAGTATTGGAGGGACGCCAGGCTACACCTTC.

Here the CDR3 DNA reads TGTGCCAGCAGCTTAGAGGCCAGGGGGTCAACAGATACGCAGTATTTT. Amino acid sequence: CASSLEARGSTDTQYF. This chain connects TRBV11-2 to TRBJ2-3, with 7 bases that match TRBD1. J gave up 3 bases and V 0 bases, and 6 bases lay outside the gene matches. The CDR3 contains 16 residues. CDR1 SGHAT and CDR2 FQNNGV come from the germline V gene.

The chain links TRBV21-1 to TRBJ2-5; no DNA check was done on the table's D call, TRBD2. TRBV21-1 is a listed pseudogene. This CDR3 region has 18 residues. CDR3 nucleotides: TGTGCCAGCAGCAAAGAGGGACTAGCGGGGGATGCGCGTCTGAGCCAGTACTTC. It encodes CASSKEGLAGDARLSQYF.

The gene calls are TRBV28 and TRBJ1-4; possibly TRBD1 for D (5 bases). With 4 bases removed from V and 8 bases from J, the gap between germline ends came to 14 bases. The length of the CDR3 is 14 residues. The germline gives CDR1 MDHEN, CDR2 SYDVKM. The CDR3 DNA follows: TGTGCCAGCAGTTCGAGCAGGGTGGGAGAAAAACTGTTTTTT. Protein product: CASSSSRVGEKLFF.

V gene TRBV4-2 combines with J gene TRBJ2-1; 7 nucleotides line up with TRBD2. V was clipped by 1 base and J by 4 bases; unmatched bases: 13. The CDR3 consists of 18 residues. Germline CDR1 and CDR2: LGHNA and YNFKEQ. The CDR3 bases are TGTGCCAGCAGCCAAGCGGCTCTCGCGGGACTACCTTACAATGAGCAGTTCTTC. Protein sequence: CASSQAALAGLPYNEQFF.

This clone was counted once. The genes are TRBV6-1 and TRBJ1-1; D uncertain. Germline loops: CDR1 MNHNS, CDR2 SASEGT. The CDR3 is 15 amino acids. Trimming shortened V by 2 bases and J by 2 bases, and 12 bases separated the two germline ends. The CDR3 DNA follows: TGTGCCAGCAGTGAACCGGCGGGTGCTAACACTGAAGCTTTCTTT. Its protein product is CASSEPAGANTEAFF.

The chain is built from TRBV27 and TRBJ1-2, with D unresolved. Germline CDR1 reads MNHEY; CDR2 reads SMNVEV (reference sequence). The CDR3 consists of 13 residues. With 3 bases removed from V and 0 bases from J, the gap between germline ends came to 5 bases. The CDR3, as DNA: TGTGCCAGCAGTTTCGAGGCTAACTATGGCTACACCTTC. Encoded protein: CASSFEANYGYTF.